The rows below give T cell receptor beta chains drawn from one sample of a study of radiation and T cells in renal cell carcinoma. Method: immunoSEQ multiplex PCR; TCRdb's copy keeps in-frame clones and lacks some. The table shows 95,000 to 150,000 clones, with around 80% occurring only once. Specimen: blood, collected from a patient whose treatment included radiotherapy and nephrectomy. Receptor source: a middle-aged man with renal cell carcinoma. The CDR3 runs from the conserved cysteine through the conserved F or W. D genes are given only for firm matches. Clone size, where shown, is once, few, many, or a class for clones that have expanded.

.	TRBV11-2	TRBJ2-7	TRBD2	CASSLDSSGRGSF	TGTGCCAGCAGCTTAGATTCTAGCGGGAGAGGGAGCTTC
.	TRBV6-1	TRBJ1-2	.	CASSGDNGYTF	TGTGCCAGCAGCGGGGATAATGGCTACACCTTC
.	TRBV27	TRBJ2-7	TRBD1	CASSSPHRQGSTYEQYF	TGTGCCAGCAGTTCACCCCACCGACAGGGGAGTACCTACGAGCAGTACTTC
few	TRBV4-2	TRBJ2-2	TRBD2	CASSPGLAGNTGELFF	TGTGCCAGCAGCCCTGGACTAGCGGGGAACACCGGGGAGCTGTTTTTT
.	TRBV4-1	TRBJ1-1	.	CASSPSRGRGNTEAFF	TGCGCCAGCAGCCCTTCTAGAGGACGGGGGAACACTGAAGCTTTCTTT
once	TRBV27	TRBJ2-3	.	CASSLRRTFPFTDTQYF	TGTGCCAGCAGTCTCCGCCGGACGTTCCCTTTCACAGATACGCAGTATTTT
.	TRBV7-8	TRBJ2-2	.	CASSLARGVVTGELFF	TGTGCCAGCAGCTTAGCAAGAGGGGTCGTCACCGGGGAGCTGTTTTTT
.	TRBV5-4	TRBJ2-2	TRBD1	CASSLDRGRTGELFF	TGTGCCAGCAGCCTAGACAGGGGAAGGACCGGGGAGCTGTTTTTT
.	TRBV28	TRBJ2-7	TRBD2	CASRGSGTNYEQYF	TGTGCCAGCAGGGGGAGCGGGACGAATTACGAGCAGTACTTC
many	TRBV30	TRBJ1-1	.	CAWKSGTEAFF	TGTGCCTGGAAGAGTGGTACTGAAGCTTTCTTT
.	TRBV4-1	TRBJ1-1	.	CASSQDGGSHNMNTEAFF	TGCGCCAGCAGCCAAGATGGAGGAAGCCATAATATGAACACTGAAGCTTTCTTT
.	TRBV19	TRBJ2-2	TRBD1	CASSKQGRTGELFF	TGTGCCAGTAGTAAACAGGGGCGCACCGGGGAGCTGTTTTTT
.	TRBV6-5	TRBJ2-5	.	CASSYAGSEETQYF	TGTGCCAGCAGTTACGCCGGGTCCGAAGAGACCCAGTACTTC
.	TRBV5-1	TRBJ1-3	.	CASSLGQGAGNTIYF	TGCGCCAGCAGCTTGGGCCAGGGTGCAGGAAACACCATATATTTT
.	TRBV7-9	TRBJ2-7	TRBD2	CASRSTGTSYEQYF	TGTGCCAGCAGGTCTACCGGGACTAGCTACGAGCAGTACTTC
.	TRBV4-3	TRBJ1-1	.	CASSLGQANTEAFF	TGCGCCAGCAGCTTAGGTCAGGCAAACACTGAAGCTTTCTTT
.	TRBV6-1	TRBJ1-5	.	CASIFWPYSNQPQHF	TGTGCCAGCATCTTTTGGCCGTATAGCAATCAGCCCCAGCATTTT
.	TRBV6-1	TRBJ2-5	.	CASSARVGTQYF	TGTGCCAGCAGTGCAAGGGTTGGGACCCAGTACTTC
.	TRBV15	TRBJ2-7	.	CATSRGRDRSEQYF	TGTGCCACCAGCCGGGGTCGAGATCGAAGCGAGCAGTACTTC
once	TRBV28	TRBJ2-7	TRBD2	CASSFTSAEQYF	TGTGCCAGCAGTTTTACTAGCGCCGAGCAGTACTTC
.	TRBV7-9	TRBJ2-4	.	CASSGDQGIAHIQYF	TGTGCCAGCAGCGGCGATCAGGGAATAGCCCACATTCAGTACTTC
.	TRBV6-1	TRBJ2-7	.	CASKGPTYEQYF	TGTGCCAGCAAGGGGCCTACCTACGAGCAGTACTTC
.	TRBV7-6	TRBJ1-1	.	CASSPQQNTEAFF	TGTGCCAGCAGCCCGCAGCAGAACACTGAAGCTTTCTTT
.	TRBV5-1	TRBJ2-5	TRBD2	CASSLLWTSGYQETQYF	TGCGCCAGCAGCTTGCTCTGGACTAGCGGTTACCAAGAGACCCAGTACTTC
.	TRBV29-1	TRBJ1-1	.	CSGEGMNTEAFF	TGCAGCGGTGAAGGAATGAACACTGAAGCTTTCTTT
.	TRBV5-1	TRBJ2-1	TRBD2	CASSLGLAGGRYLNNEQFF	TGCGCCAGCAGCTTGGGACTAGCGGGAGGGAGGTACCTTAACAATGAGCAGTTCTTC
.	TRBV9	TRBJ1-2	.	CASRNAVGGYTF	TGTGCCAGCAGAAATGCGGTGGGTGGCTACACCTTC
.	TRBV6-1	TRBJ1-5	.	CASRGGDQPQHF	TGTGCCAGCAGGGGGGGCGATCAGCCCCAGCATTTT
.	TRBV30	TRBJ2-7	.	CAWSLSDYEQYF	TGTGCCTGGAGTTTGTCAGACTACGAGCAGTACTTC
.	TRBV10-3	TRBJ2-3	.	CAIRAVLGGLGTDTQYF	TGTGCCATCAGGGCAGTCTTAGGGGGATTAGGCACAGATACGCAGTATTTT
few	TRBV9	TRBJ1-1	.	CASSVGGDRNTEAFF	TGTGCCAGCAGCGTAGGTGGAGACAGGAACACTGAAGCTTTCTTT
.	TRBV28	TRBJ1-3	.	CASSSVGMGRILGNTIYF	TGTGCCAGCAGTTCGGTGGGGATGGGCAGGATCTTAGGAAACACCATATATTTT
.	TRBV25-1	TRBJ1-1	.	CASSERTDEAFF	TGTGCCAGCAGTGAAAGGACAGATGAAGCTTTCTTT
many	TRBV6-5	TRBJ2-2	TRBD2	CASSRLAGGPGELFF	TGTGCCAGCTCAAGACTAGCGGGGGGGCCCGGGGAGCTGTTTTTT
once	TRBV11-2	TRBJ2-5	.	CASSGGVVGRFVETQYF	TGTGCCAGCAGCGGTGGGGTTGTGGGCAGATTTGTGGAGACCCAGTACTTC
.	TRBV5-5	TRBJ1-1	.	CASSSPYRVGTEAFF	TGTGCCAGCAGCTCCCCCTACAGGGTGGGCACTGAAGCTTTCTTT
many	TRBV6-1	TRBJ2-1	TRBD2	CASSRAGGPYNEQFF	TGTGCCAGCAGCCGAGCGGGGGGGCCCTACAATGAGCAGTTCTTC
.	TRBV28	TRBJ2-2	TRBD2	CASRTSGNTGELFF	TGTGCCAGCCGTACTAGCGGGAACACCGGGGAGCTGTTTTTT
.	TRBV5-1	TRBJ2-1	TRBD1	CASSFDRGSDEQFF	TGCGCCAGCAGCTTCGACAGGGGTAGCGATGAGCAGTTCTTC
few	TRBV6-6	TRBJ2-5	.	CASSRGETQYF	TGTGCCAGCAGCCGGGGAGAGACCCAGTACTTC
few	TRBV27	TRBJ2-7	TRBD1	CASSATTRQGTYEQYF	TGTGCCAGCAGTGCGACGACCAGACAGGGGACCTACGAGCAGTACTTC
few	TRBV27	TRBJ1-3	.	CASSLNRGNTIYF	TGTGCCAGCAGTTTAAATCGCGGAAACACCATATATTTT
few	TRBV5-1	TRBJ2-3	TRBD2	CASSPGLGRLSTDTQYF	TGCGCCAGCAGCCCCGGACTAGGGCGACTCAGCACAGATACGCAGTATTTT
.	TRBV5-1	TRBJ2-2	TRBD1	CASSPGQGAGTGELFF	TGCGCCAGCAGCCCCGGACAGGGGGCGGGCACCGGGGAGCTGTTTTTT
.	TRBV2	TRBJ2-3	TRBD2	CASTDRYLAGGSTDTQYF	TGTGCCAGCACTGATCGGTACCTAGCGGGAGGGAGCACAGATACGCAGTATTTT
once	TRBV6-5	TRBJ1-4	.	CASSSGVGREKLFF	TGTGCCAGCAGTTCTGGGGTCGGGAGGGAAAAACTGTTTTTT
.	TRBV5-4	TRBJ1-2	.	CASSLDDKNYGYTF	TGTGCCAGCAGCTTGGACGACAAAAACTATGGCTACACCTTC
.	TRBV18	TRBJ2-5	TRBD2	CASSPTSGGALETQYF	TGTGCCAGCTCACCAACTAGCGGGGGGGCCTTGGAGACCCAGTACTTC
.	TRBV7-8	TRBJ2-7	.	CASSPRDLSYEQYF	TGTGCCAGCAGCCCCCGGGACCTTTCCTACGAGCAGTACTTC
.	TRBV30	TRBJ2-7	TRBD1	CAWSPGADRGLEQYF	TGTGCCTGGAGCCCCGGCGCAGACAGGGGCCTGGAGCAGTACTTC
.	TRBV7-6	TRBJ2-3	TRBD1	CASRSAGTGTDTQYF	TGTGCCAGCAGATCAGCAGGGACAGGCACAGATACGCAGTATTTT
.	TRBV25-1	TRBJ2-5	.	CASSWSETQYF	TGTGCCAGCAGCTGGTCAGAGACCCAGTACTTC
.	TRBV5-1	TRBJ1-2	.	CASSFEGPDYGYTF	TGCGCCAGCAGCTTTGAAGGGCCCGACTATGGCTACACCTTC
.	TRBV5-1	TRBJ2-7	TRBD1	CASSRDRIANEQYF	TGCGCCAGCAGCCGGGACAGGATCGCCAACGAGCAGTACTTC